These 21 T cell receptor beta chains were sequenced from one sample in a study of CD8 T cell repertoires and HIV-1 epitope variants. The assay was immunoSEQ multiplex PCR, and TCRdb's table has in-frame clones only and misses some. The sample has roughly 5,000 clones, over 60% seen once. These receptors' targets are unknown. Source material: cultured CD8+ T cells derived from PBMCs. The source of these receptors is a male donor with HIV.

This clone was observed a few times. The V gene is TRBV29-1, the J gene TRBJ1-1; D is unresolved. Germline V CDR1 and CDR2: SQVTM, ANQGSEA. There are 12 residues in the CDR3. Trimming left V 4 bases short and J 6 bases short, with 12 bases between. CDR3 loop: CSVVVGSAEAFF. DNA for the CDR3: TGCAGCGTTGTCGTGGGGAGCGCTGAAGCTTTCTTT.

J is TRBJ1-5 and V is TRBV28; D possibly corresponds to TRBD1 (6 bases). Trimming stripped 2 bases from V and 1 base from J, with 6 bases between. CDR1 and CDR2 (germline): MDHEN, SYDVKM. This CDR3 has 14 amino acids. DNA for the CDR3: TGTGCCAGCAGTTTAGGACAGAGCAATCAGCCCCAGCATTTT. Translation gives CASSLGQSNQPQHF.

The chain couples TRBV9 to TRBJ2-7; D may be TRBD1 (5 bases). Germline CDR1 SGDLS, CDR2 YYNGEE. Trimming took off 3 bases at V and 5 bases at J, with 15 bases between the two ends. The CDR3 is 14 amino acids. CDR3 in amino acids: CASSAQWGRHEQYF. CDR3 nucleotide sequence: TGTGCCAGCAGCGCCCAATGGGGCCGCCACGAGCAGTACTTC.

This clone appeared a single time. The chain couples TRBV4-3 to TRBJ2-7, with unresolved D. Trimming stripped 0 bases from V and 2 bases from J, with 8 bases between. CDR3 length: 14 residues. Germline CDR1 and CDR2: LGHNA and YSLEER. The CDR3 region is CASSQDDQTYEQYF. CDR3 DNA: TGCGCCAGCAGCCAAGACGACCAGACCTACGAGCAGTACTTC.

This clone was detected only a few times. In nucleotides, the CDR3 is TGTGCCAGTAGTATAGGCAACGAAGGCCAGTACTTC. It is translated as CASSIGNEGQYF. The chain joins TRBV19 to TRBJ2-5; D call uncertain. V was pared by 1 base and J by 10 bases, with 10 bases between. The CDR3 loop spans 12 amino acids. Germline CDR1 reads LNHDA; CDR2 reads SQIVND (reference sequence).

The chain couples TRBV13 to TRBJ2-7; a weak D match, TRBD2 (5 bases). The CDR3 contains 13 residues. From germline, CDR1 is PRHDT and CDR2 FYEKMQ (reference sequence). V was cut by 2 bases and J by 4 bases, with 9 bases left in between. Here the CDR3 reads CASSLRGNYEQYF. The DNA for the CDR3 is TGTGCCAGCAGCTTAAGAGGGAATTACGAGCAGTACTTC.

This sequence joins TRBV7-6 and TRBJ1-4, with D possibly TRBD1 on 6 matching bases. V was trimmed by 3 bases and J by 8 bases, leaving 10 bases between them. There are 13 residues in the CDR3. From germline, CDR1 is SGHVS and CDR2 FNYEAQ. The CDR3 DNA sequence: TGTGCCAGCAGCTTTATAGGGGGAGAAAAACTGTTTTTT. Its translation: CASSFIGGEKLFF.

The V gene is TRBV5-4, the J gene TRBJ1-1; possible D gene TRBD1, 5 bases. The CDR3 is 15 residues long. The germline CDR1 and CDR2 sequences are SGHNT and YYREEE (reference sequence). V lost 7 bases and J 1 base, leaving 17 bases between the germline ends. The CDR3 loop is CASGQIGGGNTEAFF. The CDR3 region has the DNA TGTGCCAGCGGCCAAATTGGGGGTGGGAACACTGAAGCTTTCTTT.

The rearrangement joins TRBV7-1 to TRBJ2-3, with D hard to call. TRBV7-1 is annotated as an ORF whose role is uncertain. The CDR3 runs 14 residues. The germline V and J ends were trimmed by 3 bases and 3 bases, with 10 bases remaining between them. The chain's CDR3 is CASSSVLATDTQYF. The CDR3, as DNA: TGTGCCAGCAGCTCCGTACTGGCGACAGATACGCAGTATTTT.

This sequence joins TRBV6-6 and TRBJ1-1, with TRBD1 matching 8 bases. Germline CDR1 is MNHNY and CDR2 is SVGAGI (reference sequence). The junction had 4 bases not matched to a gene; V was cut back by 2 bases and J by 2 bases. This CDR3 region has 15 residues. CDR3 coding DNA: TGTGCCAGCAGTTACCGACAGGGGATAAACACTGAAGCTTTCTTT. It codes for CASSYRQGINTEAFF.

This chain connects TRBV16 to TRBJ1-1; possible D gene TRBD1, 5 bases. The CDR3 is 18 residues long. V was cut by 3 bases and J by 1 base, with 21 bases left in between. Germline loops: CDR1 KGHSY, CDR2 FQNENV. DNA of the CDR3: TGTGCCAGCAGCCAGGGTCTTTGGACAACTAGCCAGAACACTGAAGCTTTCTTT. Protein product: CASSQGLWTTSQNTEAFF. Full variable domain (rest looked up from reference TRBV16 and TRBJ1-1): GEEVAQTPKHLVRGEGQKAKLYCAPIKGHSYVFWYQQVLKNEFKFLISFQNENVFDETGMPKERFSAKCLPNSPCSLEIQATKLEDSAVYFCASSQGLWTTSQNTEAFFGQGTRLTVV.

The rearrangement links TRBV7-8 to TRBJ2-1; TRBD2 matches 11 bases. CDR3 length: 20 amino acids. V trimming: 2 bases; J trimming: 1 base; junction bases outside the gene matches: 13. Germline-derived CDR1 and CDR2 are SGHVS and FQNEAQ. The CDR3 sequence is CASSLSGLAGHRDSYNEQFF. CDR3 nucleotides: TGTGCCAGCAGCTTATCCGGACTAGCGGGCCACCGTGATTCCTACAATGAGCAGTTCTTC.

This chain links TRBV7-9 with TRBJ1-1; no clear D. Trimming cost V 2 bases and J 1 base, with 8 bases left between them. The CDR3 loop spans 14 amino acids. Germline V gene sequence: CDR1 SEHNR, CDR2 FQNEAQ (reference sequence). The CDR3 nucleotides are TGTGCCAGCAGCTTACGTTCACAGAACACTGAAGCTTTCTTT. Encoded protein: CASSLRSQNTEAFF.

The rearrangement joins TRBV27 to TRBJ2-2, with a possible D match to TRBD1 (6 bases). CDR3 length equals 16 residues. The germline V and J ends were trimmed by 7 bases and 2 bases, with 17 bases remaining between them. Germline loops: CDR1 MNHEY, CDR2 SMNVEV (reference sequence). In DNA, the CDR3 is TGTGCCAGCACCCTTAGGGGGACACTCAACACCGGGGAGCTGTTTTTT. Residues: CASTLRGTLNTGELFF.

The CDR3 region is CASSKEGLSYNEQFF. In DNA, the CDR3 is TGTGCCAGCAGCAAGGAGGGTCTCTCCTACAATGAGCAGTTCTTC. The V call is TRBV21-1, the J call TRBJ2-1; the D call in the table, TRBD2, was not verified against the DNA. TRBV21-1 is given as a pseudogene. The CDR3 is 15 amino acids.

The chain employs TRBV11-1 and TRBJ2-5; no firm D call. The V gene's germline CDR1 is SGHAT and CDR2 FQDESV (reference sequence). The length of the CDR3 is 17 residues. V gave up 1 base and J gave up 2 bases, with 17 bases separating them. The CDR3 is CASSLEANRELQETQYF. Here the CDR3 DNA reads TGTGCCAGCAGCTTAGAAGCGAACAGAGAACTACAAGAGACCCAGTACTTC.

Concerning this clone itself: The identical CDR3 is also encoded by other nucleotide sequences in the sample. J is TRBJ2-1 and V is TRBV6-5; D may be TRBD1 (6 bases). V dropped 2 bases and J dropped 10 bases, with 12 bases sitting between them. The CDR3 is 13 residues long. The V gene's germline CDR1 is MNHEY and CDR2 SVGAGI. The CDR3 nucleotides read TGTGCCAGCAGTTACGTGGACAGCAGGGAGCAGTTCTTC. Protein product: CASSYVDSREQFF.

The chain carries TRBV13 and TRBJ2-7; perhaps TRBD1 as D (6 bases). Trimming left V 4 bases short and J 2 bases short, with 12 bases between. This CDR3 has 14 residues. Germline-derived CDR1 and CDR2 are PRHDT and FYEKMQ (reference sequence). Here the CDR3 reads CASSSNRVTYEQYF. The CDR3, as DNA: TGTGCCAGCAGCTCGAACAGGGTGACCTACGAGCAGTACTTC.

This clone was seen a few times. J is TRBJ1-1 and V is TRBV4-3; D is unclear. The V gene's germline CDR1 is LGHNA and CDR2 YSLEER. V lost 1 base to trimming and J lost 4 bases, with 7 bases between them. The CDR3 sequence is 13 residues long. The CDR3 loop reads CASSQVFGTEAFF. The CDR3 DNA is TGCGCCAGCAGCCAAGTATTCGGCACTGAAGCTTTCTTT.

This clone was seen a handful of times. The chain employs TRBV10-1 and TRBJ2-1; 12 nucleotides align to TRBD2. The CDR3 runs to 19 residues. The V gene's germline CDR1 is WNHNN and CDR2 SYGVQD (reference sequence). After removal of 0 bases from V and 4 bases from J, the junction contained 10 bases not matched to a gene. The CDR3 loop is CASSESIRLAGVEYNEQFF. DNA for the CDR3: TGCGCCAGCAGTGAGTCTATCCGACTAGCGGGAGTGGAATACAATGAGCAGTTCTTC.

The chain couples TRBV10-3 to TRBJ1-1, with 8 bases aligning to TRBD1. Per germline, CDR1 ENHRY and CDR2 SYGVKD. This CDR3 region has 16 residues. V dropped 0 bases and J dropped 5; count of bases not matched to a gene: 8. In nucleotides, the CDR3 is TGTGCCATCAGTGAGTCGTTGGGACAGGCGGGGACTGAAGCTTTCTTT. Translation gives CAISESLGQAGTEAFF.